This paragraph covers one TCR beta chain sequence. This sample is drawn from a study of control samples from healthy donors and cancer patients. TCRdb's copy holds only in-frame clones and misses some; the assay was immunoSEQ multiplex PCR. The data show about 170,000 clones, about nine tenths seen once. The junction had 10 bases not matched to a gene; V was cut back by 4 bases and J by 5 bases. Germline V lookup: CDR1 SGHAT, CDR2 FQNNGV. CDR3 size: 15 residues. Sequenced sample: blood. The genes are TRBV11-2 and TRBJ2-5; 7 bases line up with TRBD2. This TCR was sampled from a woman in her forties in good health. CDR3 residues: CASSWGLKFAETQYF. The CDR3, as DNA: TGTGCCAGCAGCTGGGGACTAAAGTTCGCGGAGACCCAGTACTTC.